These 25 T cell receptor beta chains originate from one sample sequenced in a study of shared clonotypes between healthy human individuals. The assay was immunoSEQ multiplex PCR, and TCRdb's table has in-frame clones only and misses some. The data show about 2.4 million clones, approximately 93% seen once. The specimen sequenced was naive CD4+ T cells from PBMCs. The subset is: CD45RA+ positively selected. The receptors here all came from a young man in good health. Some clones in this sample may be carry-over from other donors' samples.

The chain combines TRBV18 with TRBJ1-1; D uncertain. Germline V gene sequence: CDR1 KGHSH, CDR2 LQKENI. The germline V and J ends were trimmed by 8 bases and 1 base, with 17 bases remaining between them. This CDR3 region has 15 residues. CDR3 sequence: CASATAGPANTEAFF. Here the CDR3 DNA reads TGTGCCAGCGCCACCGCTGGTCCGGCGAACACTGAAGCTTTCTTT. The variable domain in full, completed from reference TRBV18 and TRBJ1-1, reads NAGVMQNPRHLVRRRGQEARLRCSPMKGHSHVYWYRQLPEEGLKFMVYLQKENIIDESGMPKERFSAEFPKEGPSILRIQQVVRGDSAAYFCASATAGPANTEAFFGQGTRLTVV.

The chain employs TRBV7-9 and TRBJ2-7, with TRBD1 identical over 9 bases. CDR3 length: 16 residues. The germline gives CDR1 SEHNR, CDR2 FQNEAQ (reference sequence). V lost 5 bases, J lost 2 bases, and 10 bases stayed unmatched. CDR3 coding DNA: TGTGCCAGCAGCCATAGCCAGGGGACAGGGACCTACGAGCAGTACTTC. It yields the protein CASSHSQGTGTYEQYF.

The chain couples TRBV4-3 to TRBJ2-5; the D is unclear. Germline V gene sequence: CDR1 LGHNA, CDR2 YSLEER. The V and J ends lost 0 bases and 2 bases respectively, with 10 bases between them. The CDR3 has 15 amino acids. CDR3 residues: CASSQEVAVQETQYF. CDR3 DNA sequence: TGCGCCAGCAGCCAAGAAGTGGCAGTGCAAGAGACCCAGTACTTC.

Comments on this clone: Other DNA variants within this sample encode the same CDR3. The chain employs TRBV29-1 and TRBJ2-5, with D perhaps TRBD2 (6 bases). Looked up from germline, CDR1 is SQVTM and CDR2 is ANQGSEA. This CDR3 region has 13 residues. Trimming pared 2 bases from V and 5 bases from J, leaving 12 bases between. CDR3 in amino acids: CSVEWRGGETQYF. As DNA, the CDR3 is TGCAGCGTTGAATGGCGGGGCGGGGAGACCCAGTACTTC.

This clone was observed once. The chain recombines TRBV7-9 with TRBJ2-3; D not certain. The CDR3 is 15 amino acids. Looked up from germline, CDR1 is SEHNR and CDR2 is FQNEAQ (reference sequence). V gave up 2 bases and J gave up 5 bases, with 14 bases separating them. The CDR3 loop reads CASSLRSNREDTQYF. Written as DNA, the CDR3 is TGTGCCAGCAGCTTACGGTCGAATCGTGAAGATACGCAGTATTTT.

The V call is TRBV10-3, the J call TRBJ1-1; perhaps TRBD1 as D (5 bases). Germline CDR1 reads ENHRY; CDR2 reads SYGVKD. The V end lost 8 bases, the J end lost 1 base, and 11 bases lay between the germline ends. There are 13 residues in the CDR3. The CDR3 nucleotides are TGTGCCATCGCGGGACGGCAGAACACTGAAGCTTTCTTT. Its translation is CAIAGRQNTEAFF.

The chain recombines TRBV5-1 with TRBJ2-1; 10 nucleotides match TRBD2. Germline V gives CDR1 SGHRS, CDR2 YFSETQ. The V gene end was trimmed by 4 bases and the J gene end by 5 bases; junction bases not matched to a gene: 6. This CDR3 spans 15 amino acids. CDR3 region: CASSTGLADDNEQFF. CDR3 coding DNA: TGCGCCAGCAGCACCGGACTAGCGGACGACAATGAGCAGTTCTTC.

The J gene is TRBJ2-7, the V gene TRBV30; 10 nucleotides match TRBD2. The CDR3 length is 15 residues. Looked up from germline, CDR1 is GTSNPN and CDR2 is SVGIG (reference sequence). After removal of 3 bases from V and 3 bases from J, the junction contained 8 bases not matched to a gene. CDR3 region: CAWSGKASGSYEQYF. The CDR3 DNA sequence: TGTGCCTGGAGCGGTAAGGCTAGCGGGAGCTACGAGCAGTACTTC. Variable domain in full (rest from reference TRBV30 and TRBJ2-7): SQTIHQWPATLVQPVGSPLSLECTVEGTSNPNLYWYRQAAGRGLQLLFYSVGIGQISSEVPQNLSASRPQDRQFILSSKKLLLSDSGFYLCAWSGKASGSYEQYFGPGTRLTVT.

CDR3 coding DNA: TGTGCCAGCAGCTGGGTAGGACACCCTGGGAGGGAAAAACTGTTTTTT. This sequence encodes CASSWVGHPGREKLFF. The chain couples TRBV5-5 to TRBJ1-4; D may be TRBD1 (5 bases). This CDR3 contains 16 residues. CDR1 is SGHKS and CDR2 is YYEKEE in the germline V gene (reference sequence). The V and J ends lost 3 bases and 8 bases respectively, with 20 bases between them. The complete variable domain, with remaining parts taken from reference TRBV5-5 and TRBJ1-4, reads DAGVTQSPTHLIKTRGQQVTLRCSPISGHKSVSWYQQVLGQGPQFIFQYYEKEERGRGNFPDRFSARQFPNYSSELNVNALLLGDSALYLCASSWVGHPGREKLFFGSGTQLSVL.

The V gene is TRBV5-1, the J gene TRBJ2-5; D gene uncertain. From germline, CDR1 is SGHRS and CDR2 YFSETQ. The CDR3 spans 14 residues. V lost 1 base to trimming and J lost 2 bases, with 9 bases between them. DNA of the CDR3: TGCGCCAGCAGCTTGTTACCGGAGCAAGAGACCCAGTACTTC. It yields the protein CASSLLPEQETQYF.

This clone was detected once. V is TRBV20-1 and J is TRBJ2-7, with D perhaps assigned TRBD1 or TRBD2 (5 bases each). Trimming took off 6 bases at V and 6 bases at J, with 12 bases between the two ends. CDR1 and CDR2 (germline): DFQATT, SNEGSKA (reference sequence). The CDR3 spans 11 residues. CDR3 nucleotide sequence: TGCAGTGCCCGGGGCTTGACCGAGCAGTACTTC. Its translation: CSARGLTEQYF.

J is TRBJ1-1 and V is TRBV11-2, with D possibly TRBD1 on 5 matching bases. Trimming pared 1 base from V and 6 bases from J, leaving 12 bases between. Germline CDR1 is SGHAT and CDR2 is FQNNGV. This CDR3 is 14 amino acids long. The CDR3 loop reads CASSLGSGGSEAFF. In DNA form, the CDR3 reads TGTGCCAGCAGCTTAGGTTCCGGGGGGTCTGAAGCTTTCTTT.

CDR3 region: CASSGEGTQADTQYF. The CDR3 DNA sequence: TGTGCCAGCAGTGGGGAGGGGACCCAAGCAGATACGCAGTATTTT. The rearrangement joins TRBV2 to TRBJ2-3; 7 bases align to TRBD2. There are 15 residues in the CDR3. Germline CDR1 SNHLY, CDR2 FYNNEI. With 4 bases clipped from V and 4 bases from J, the junction kept 8 bases outside the gene matches.

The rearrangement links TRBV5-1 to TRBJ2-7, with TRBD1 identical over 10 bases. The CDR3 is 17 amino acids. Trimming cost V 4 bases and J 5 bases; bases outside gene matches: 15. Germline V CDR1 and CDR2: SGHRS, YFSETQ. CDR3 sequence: CASSGSGRGQGYNEQYF. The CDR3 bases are TGCGCCAGCAGCGGCAGCGGGCGGGGACAGGGGTACAACGAGCAGTACTTC.

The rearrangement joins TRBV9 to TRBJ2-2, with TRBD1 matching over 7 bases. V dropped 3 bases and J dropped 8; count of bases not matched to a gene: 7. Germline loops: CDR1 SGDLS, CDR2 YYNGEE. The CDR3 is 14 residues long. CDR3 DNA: TGTGCCAGCAGCGCAATCCTGACAGGGGGGGAGCTGTTTTTT. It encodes CASSAILTGGELFF.

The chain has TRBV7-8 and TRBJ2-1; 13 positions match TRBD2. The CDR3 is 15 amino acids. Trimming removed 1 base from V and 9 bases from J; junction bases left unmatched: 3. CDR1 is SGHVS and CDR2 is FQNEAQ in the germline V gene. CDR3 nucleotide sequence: TGTGCCAGCAGCTTAGGGACTAGCGGGAGCCTTGAGCAGTTCTTC. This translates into CASSLGTSGSLEQFF.

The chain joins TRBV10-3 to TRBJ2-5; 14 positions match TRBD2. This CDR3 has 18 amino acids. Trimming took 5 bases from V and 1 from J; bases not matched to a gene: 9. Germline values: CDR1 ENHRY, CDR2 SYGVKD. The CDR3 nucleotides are TGTGCCATCAGTACACAAGGACTAGCGGGGGGACCCCAAGAGACCCAGTACTTC. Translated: CAISTQGLAGGPQETQYF.

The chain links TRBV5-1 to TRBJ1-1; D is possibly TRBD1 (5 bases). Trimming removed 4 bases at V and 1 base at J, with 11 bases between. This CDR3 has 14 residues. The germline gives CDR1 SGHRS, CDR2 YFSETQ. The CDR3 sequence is CASSEGTENTEAFF. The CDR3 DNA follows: TGCGCCAGCAGCGAAGGGACGGAGAACACTGAAGCTTTCTTT.

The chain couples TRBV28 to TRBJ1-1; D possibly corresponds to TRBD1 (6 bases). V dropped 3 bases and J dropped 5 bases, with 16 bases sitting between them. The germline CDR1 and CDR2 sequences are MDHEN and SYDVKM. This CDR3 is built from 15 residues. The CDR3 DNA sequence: TGTGCCAGCAGTTTCAGGGGATTGAGATGGACTGAAGCTTTCTTT. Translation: CASSFRGLRWTEAFF.

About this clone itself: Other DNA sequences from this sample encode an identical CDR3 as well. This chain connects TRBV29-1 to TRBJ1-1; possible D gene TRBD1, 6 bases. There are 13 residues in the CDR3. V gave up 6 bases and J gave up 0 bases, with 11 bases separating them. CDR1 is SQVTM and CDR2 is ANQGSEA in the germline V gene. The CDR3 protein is CSVGQGLNTEAFF. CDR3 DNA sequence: TGCAGCGTGGGCCAGGGGCTGAACACTGAAGCTTTCTTT. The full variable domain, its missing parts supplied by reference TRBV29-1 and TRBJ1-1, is SAVISQKPSRDICQRGTSLTIQCQVDSQVTMMFWYRQQPGQSLTLIATANQGSEATYESGFVIDKFPISRPNLTFSTLTVSNMSPEDSSIYLCSVGQGLNTEAFFGQGTRLTVV.

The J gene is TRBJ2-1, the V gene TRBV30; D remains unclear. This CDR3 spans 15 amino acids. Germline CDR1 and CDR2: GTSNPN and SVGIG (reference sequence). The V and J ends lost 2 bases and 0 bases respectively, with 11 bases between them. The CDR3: CAWSSGLSSYNEQFF. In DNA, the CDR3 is TGTGCCTGGAGTTCTGGCCTAAGCTCCTACAATGAGCAGTTCTTC.

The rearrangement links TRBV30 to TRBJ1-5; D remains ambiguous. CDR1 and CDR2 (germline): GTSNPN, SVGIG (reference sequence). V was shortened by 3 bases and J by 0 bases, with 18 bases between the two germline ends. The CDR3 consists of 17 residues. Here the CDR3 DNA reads TGTGCCTGGAGCCGGACGTATGTATCAAATAGCAATCAGCCCCAGCATTTT. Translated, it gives CAWSRTYVSNSNQPQHF.

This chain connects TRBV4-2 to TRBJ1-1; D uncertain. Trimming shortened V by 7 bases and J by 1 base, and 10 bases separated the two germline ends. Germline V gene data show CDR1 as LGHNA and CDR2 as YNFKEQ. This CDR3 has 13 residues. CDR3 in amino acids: CASKYVENTEAFF. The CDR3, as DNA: TGTGCCAGCAAATACGTAGAGAACACTGAAGCTTTCTTT.

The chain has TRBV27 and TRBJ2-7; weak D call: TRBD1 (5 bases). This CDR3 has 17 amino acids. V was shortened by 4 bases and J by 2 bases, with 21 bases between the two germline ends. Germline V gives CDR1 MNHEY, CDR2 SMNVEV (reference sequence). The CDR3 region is CASSSGIGRPGAYEQYF. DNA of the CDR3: TGTGCCAGCAGTTCAGGGATAGGGCGGCCCGGCGCCTACGAGCAGTACTTC.

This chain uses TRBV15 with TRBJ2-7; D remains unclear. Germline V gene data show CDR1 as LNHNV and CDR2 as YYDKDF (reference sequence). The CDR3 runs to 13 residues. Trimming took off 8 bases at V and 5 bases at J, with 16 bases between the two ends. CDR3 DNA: TGTGCCACCGCCGGGCGGAGTACCGACGAGCAGTACTTC. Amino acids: CATAGRSTDEQYF.